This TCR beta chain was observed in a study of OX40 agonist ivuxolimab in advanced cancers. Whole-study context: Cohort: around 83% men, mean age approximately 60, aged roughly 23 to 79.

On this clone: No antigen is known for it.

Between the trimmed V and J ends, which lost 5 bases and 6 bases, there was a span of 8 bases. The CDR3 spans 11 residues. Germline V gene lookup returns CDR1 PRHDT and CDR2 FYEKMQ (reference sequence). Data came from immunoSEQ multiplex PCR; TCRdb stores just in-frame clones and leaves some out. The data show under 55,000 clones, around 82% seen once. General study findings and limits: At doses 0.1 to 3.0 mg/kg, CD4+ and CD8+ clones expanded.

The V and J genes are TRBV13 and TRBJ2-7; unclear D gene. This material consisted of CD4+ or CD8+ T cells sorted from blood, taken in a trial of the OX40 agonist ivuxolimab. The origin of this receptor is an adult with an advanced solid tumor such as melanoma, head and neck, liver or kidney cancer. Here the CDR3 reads CASSPQFEQYF. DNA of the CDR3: TGTGCCAGCAGCCCCCAGTTCGAGCAGTACTTC.